The 9 T cell receptor beta chains presented below share a single source sample, sequenced in a study of Graves' ophthalmopathy and Graves' hyperthyroidism (dated by TCRdb to 2017 to 2018). Sequenced on an Illumina HiSeq 2000. For repertoire sequencing, TCR beta CDR3 regions were amplified from RNA transcripts. HTBI primers and the Qiagen OneStep RT-PCR kit were used in a first-round RT-PCR, which was followed by a second-round multiplex PCR, size selection and purification. The public reads were reprocessed in TCRdb via fastp at Q25 and MiXCR, keeping in-frame beta chains. Every entry covers one CDR3 protein and lists the most common genes and DNA from its rows. The sample records about 400,000 distinct CDR3 sequences, under 25% of which are singletons. The leading ten clones occupy around 3.2% of the sample. Sequencing was carried out using peripheral blood. The receptor source for this set is a woman between 18 and 29 years old with stable Graves' hyperthyroidism. Donor details come from another sample of the same person, matched by shared clones.

This clonotype came up many times. CDR3 DNA: TGTGCCAGCAGCTTAGGATCAGGCTACGAGCAGTACTTC. This sequence encodes CASSLGSGYEQYF. The chain links TRBV11-2 to TRBJ2-7; no reliable D call. Germline values: CDR1 SGHAT, CDR2 FQNNGV. This CDR3 region has 13 residues. Trimming removed 1 base from V and 3 bases from J, with 7 bases in between.

This clonotype was seen ten or more times. V usage is TRBV6-1 and J usage is TRBJ1-1; 7 bases agree with TRBD1. V lost 6 bases to trimming and J lost 4 bases; unmatched junction nucleotides: 8. This CDR3 comprises 14 residues. CDR1 and CDR2 (germline): MNHNS, SASEGT. The CDR3 loop is CASSETGMVTEAFF. Here the CDR3 DNA reads TGTGCCAGCAGCGAGACAGGGATGGTCACTGAAGCTTTCTTT.

This clonotype was observed many times. This sequence joins TRBV20-1 and TRBJ2-5, with a possible D match to TRBD1 (6 bases). V was shortened by 0 bases and J by 13 bases, with 18 bases between the two germline ends. The CDR3 contains 13 residues. Germline lookup yields CDR1 DFQATT and CDR2 SNEGSKA (reference sequence). CDR3 protein: CSARDQGLDHLYF. In DNA, the CDR3 is TGCAGTGCTAGAGATCAGGGGCTAGATCACTTGTACTTC.

V usage is TRBV6-2 or TRBV6-3 and J usage is TRBJ2-7; D may be TRBD1 (5 bases). Germline-derived CDR1 and CDR2 are MNHEY and SVGEGT. The germline V and J ends were trimmed by 5 bases and 0 bases, with 23 bases remaining between them. The CDR3 totals 18 residues. Written as DNA, the CDR3 is TGTGCCAGCAGTCCTCTCGGTCCTAGACAGCCTAACTCCTACGAGCAGTACTTC. This encodes CASSPLGPRQPNSYEQYF.

V and J are TRBV6-5 and TRBJ2-5; TRBD2 is a possible D gene (6 bases). The CDR3 contains 13 residues. Germline V CDR1 and CDR2: MNHEY, SVGAGI. Trimming cost V 4 bases and J 7 bases, with 13 bases left between them. The CDR3 DNA follows: TGTGCCAGCAGTTGGGAGGTCGTCTCGACCCAGTACTTC. Protein: CASSWEVVSTQYF.

This chain joins TRBV6-1 and TRBJ2-7; 7 nucleotides align to TRBD2. V lost 6 bases, J lost 6 bases, and 8 bases stayed unmatched. The CDR3 loop spans 13 amino acids. Germline CDR1 is MNHNS and CDR2 is SASEGT. CDR3 nucleotide sequence: TGTGCCAGCAGGCTCGGGTCGGGGGGCGAGCAGTACTTC. Residues: CASRLGSGGEQYF.

This clonotype was counted at least ten times. The CDR3 bases are TGTGCCAGCAGTCCAGGGACAGGGAACTACTATGGCTACACCTTC. Its protein product is CASSPGTGNYYGYTF. The chain couples TRBV27 to TRBJ1-2, with 9 bases matching TRBD1. This CDR3 is 15 amino acids long. V dropped 5 bases and J dropped 3; count of bases not matched to a gene: 7. The germline V gene encodes CDR1 MNHEY and CDR2 SMNVEV (reference sequence).

This clonotype was counted ten times or more. The chain links TRBV12-3 or TRBV12-4 to TRBJ1-1, with a tentative D call TRBD1 (6 bases). Trimming removed 6 bases from V and 5 bases from J, with 13 bases in between. The length of the CDR3 is 13 residues. This CDR3 is CASRGAGGTEAFF. DNA of the CDR3: TGTGCCAGCAGGGGGGCTGGGGGGACTGAAGCTTTCTTT.

About this clonotype: The CDR3 carries no conserved terminal phenylalanine or tryptophan, so it likely arises from a read error. The DNA is omitted, as the CDR3 cannot be located on it reliably, and the CDR3 follows TCRdb's listing. The rearrangement joins TRBV28 to TRBJ1-5; TRBD1 is taken as the D call from the table, unchecked against the DNA. The CDR3 totals 17 residues, both ends included. Germline assignment: CDR1 MDHEN and CDR2 SYDVKM. The CDR3 loop is CASRGPGTPSGNQPQQL.